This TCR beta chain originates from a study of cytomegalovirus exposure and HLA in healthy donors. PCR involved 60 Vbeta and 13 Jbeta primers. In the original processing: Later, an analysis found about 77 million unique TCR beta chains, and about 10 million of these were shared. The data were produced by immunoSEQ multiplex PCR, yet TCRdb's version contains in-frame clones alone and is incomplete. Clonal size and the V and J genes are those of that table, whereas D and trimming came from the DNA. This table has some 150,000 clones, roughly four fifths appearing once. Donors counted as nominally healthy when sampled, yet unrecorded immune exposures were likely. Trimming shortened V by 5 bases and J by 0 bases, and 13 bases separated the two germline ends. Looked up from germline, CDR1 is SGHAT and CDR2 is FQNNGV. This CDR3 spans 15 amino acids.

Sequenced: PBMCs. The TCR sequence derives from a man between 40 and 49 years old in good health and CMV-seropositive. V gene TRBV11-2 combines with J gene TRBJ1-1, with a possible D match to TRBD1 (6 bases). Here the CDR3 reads CASSTAGTLNTEAFF. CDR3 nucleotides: TGTGCCAGCAGCACCGCCGGGACACTGAACACTGAAGCTTTCTTT.